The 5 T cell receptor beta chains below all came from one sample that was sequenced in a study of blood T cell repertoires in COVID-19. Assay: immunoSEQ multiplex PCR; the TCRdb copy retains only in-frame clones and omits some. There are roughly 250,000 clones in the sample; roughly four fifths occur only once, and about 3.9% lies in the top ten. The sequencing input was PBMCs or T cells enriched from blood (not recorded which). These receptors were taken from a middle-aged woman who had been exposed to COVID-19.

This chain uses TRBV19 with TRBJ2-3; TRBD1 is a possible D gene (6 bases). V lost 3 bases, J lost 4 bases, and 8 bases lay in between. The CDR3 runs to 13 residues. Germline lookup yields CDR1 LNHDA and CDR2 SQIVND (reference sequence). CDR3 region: CASSISGADTQYF. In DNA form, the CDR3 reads TGTGCCAGTAGTATTTCAGGGGCAGATACGCAGTATTTT.

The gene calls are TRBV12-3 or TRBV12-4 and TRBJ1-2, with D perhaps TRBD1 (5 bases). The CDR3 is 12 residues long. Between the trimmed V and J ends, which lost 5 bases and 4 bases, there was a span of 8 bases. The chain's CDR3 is CASSRDSYGYTF. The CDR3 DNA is TGTGCCAGCAGTCGAGACAGCTATGGCTACACCTTC.

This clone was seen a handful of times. DNA for the CDR3: TGTGCCAGCAGTTTAGCCAGTGACTATGGCTACACCTTC. Residues: CASSLASDYGYTF. The V gene is TRBV28, the J gene TRBJ1-2; D call uncertain. The CDR3 contains 13 residues. Germline-derived CDR1 and CDR2 are MDHEN and SYDVKM. V lost 2 bases, J lost 3 bases, and 7 bases lay in between.

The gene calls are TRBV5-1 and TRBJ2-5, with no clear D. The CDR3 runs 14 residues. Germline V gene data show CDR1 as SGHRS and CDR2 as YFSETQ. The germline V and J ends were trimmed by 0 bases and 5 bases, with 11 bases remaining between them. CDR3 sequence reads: CASSLAFGSETQYF. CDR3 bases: TGCGCCAGCAGCTTGGCCTTCGGTAGCGAGACCCAGTACTTC.

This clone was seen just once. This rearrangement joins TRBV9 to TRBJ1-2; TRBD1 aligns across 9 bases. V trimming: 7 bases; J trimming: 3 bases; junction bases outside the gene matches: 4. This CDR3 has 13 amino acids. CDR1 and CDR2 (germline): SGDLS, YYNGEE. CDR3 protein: CASRGTGHYGYTF. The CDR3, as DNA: TGTGCCAGCCGTGGGACAGGGCACTATGGCTACACCTTC.